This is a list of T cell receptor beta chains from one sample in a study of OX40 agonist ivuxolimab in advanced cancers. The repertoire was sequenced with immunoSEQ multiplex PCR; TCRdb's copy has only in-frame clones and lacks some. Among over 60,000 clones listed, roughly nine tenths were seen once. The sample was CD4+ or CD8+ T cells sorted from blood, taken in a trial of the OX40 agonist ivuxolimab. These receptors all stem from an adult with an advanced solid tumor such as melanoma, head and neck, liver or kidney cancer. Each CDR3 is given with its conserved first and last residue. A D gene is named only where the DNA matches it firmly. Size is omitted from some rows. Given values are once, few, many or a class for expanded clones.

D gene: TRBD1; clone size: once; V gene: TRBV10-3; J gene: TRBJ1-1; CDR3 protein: CAIRGGGENTEAFF; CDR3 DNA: TGTGCCATCAGGGGAGGGGGCGAGAACACTGAAGCTTTCTTT
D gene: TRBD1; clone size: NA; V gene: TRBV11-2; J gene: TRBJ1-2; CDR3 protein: CASSGRDRGSWGYTF; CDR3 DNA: TGTGCCAGCAGCGGACGGGACAGGGGGTCGTGGGGCTACACCTTC
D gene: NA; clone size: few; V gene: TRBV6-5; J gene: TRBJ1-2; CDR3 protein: CASSYSTQTTRVRTF; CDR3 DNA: TGTGCCAGCAGTTACTCTACCCAAACTACAAGGGTTCGCACCTTC
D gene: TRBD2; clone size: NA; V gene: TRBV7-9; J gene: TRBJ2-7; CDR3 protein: CASSFWGLAERTYEQYF; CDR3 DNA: TGTGCCAGCAGCTTTTGGGGACTAGCGGAGAGAACCTACGAGCAGTACTTC
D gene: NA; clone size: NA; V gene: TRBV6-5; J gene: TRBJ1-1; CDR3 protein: CASRGTQNTEAFF; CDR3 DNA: TGTGCCAGCAGGGGGACCCAGAACACTGAAGCTTTCTTT
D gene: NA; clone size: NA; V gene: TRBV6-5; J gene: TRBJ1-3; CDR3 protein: CASSSGDRRSGNTIYF; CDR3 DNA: TGTGCCAGCAGTTCGGGGGATCGTAGGTCTGGAAACACCATATATTTT
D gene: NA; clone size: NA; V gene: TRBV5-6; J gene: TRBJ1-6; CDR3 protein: CASSLVGVASPLHF; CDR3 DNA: TGTGCCAGCAGCTTGGTGGGGGTAGCTTCACCCCTCCACTTT
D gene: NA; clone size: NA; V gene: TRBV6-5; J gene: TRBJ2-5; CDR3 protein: CASSYSRFQETQYF; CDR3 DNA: TGTGCCAGCAGTTACTCAAGGTTCCAAGAGACCCAGTACTTC
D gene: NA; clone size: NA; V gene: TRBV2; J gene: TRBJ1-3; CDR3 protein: CASSGQDSGNTIYF; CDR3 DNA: TGTGCCAGCAGTGGGCAGGACTCTGGAAACACCATATATTTT
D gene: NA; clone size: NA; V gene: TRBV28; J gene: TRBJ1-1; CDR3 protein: CASTPRTAEAFF; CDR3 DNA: TGTGCCAGCACCCCCCGTACGGCCGAAGCTTTCTTT
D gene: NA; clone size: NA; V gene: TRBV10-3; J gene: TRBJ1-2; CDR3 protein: CAISDDGGKRDGYTF; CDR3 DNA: TGTGCCATCAGTGATGACGGGGGCAAGAGAGATGGCTACACCTTC